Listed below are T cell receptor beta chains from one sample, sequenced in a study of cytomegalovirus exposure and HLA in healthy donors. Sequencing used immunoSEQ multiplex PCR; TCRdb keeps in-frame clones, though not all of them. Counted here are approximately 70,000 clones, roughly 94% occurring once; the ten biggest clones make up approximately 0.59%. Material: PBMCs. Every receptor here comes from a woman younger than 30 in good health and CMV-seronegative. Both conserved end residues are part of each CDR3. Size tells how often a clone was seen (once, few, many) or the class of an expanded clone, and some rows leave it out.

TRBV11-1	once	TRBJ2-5	CASASRGGAFETQYF
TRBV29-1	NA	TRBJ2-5	CSVGGGGSTETQYF
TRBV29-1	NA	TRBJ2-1	CSVEVSLAGFYSEQFF
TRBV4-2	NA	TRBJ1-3	CASSRERQGRWISGNTIYF
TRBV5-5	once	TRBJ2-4	CASSLVRSLAKNIQYF
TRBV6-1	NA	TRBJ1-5	CASRINWTGNQPQHF
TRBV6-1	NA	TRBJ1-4	CASSEVQEIIKLFF
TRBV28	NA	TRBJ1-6	CASTITLPNSPLHF
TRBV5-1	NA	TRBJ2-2	CASSTSPTSGGDGELFF
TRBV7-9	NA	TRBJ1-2	CASSLRGQINYGYTF
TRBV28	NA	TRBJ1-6	CASSAPPGGISPLHF
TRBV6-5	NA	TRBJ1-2	CATKDSRKANYGYTF
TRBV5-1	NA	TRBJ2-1	CASSHLAGIHNEQFF
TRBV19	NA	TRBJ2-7	CASSPGHSSYEQYF
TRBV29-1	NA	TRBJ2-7	CSARGAQYHEQYF
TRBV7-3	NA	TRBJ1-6	CASSLQGNNSPLHF
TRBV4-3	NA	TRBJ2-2	CASKPMSGGAAGELFF
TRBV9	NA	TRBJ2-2	CASSSRQSNTGELFF
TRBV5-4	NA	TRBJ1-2	CASSRTGAYGYTF
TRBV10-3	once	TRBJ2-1	CAISESGGVNEQFF
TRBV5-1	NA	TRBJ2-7	CASSPGFYEQYF
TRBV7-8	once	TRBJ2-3	CASSLEARVKSDTQYF
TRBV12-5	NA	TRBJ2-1	CASGIAVPSYNEQFF
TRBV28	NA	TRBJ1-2	CASSPQDRNYGYTF
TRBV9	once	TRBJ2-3	CASSPSGGASTDTQYF
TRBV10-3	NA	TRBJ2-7	CAISGRGLEQYF
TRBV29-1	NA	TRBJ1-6	CSYRTDYNSPLHF
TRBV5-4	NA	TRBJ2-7	CASSPRGPLLEQYF
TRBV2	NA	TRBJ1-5	CASSEELRQETYF
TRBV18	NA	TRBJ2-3	CASSPPQGARFTDTQYF
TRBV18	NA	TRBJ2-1	CASSPTGVNEQFF
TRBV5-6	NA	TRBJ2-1	CASSGDSVTEQFF
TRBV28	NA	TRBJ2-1	CASSDMAGGPYNEQFF
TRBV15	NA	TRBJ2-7	CATSRVGGVDEQYF
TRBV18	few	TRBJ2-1	CASSPVLAGGQGEQFF
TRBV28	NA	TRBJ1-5	CASTQNPPGDQPQHF
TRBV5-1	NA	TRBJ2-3	CASSWTSGTTDTQYF
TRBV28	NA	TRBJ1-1	CASSSYRGGNTEAFF
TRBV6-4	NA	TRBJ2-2	CASSGANTGELFF
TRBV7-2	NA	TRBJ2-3	CASSEWPGRGDTQYF
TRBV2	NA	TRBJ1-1	CASSTGAVNTEAFF
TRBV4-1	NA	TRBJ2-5	CASSPTTAVAQYF
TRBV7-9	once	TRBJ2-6	CASSAGTGTPGANVLTF